The next 5 T cell receptor beta chains were all read from a single sample in a study of blood T cell repertoires in COVID-19. Sequenced by immunoSEQ multiplex PCR; TCRdb stores in-frame clones only, minus some. The sample has tens of thousands of clones; approximately 80% are singletons. The sequenced material came from peripheral blood. The receptors originated from a man in his sixties with acute or convalescent COVID-19.

The chain recombines TRBV2 with TRBJ2-7, with 8 bases that match TRBD2. Germline trimming cut 3 bases from V and 3 bases from J; bases unmatched to any gene: 7. CDR3 length: 15 residues. Germline values: CDR1 SNHLY, CDR2 FYNNEI. The CDR3 sequence is CASSDPQAGDYEQYF. CDR3 coding DNA: TGTGCCAGCAGTGACCCTCAAGCGGGGGACTACGAGCAGTACTTC.

The CDR3 is CASSIRDNTQYF. The CDR3 DNA follows: TGTGCCAGTAGTATCCGAGACAATACGCAGTATTTT. The gene calls are TRBV19 and TRBJ2-3; D is undetermined. This CDR3 has 12 amino acids. Germline CDR1 LNHDA, CDR2 SQIVND (reference sequence). With 3 bases removed from V and 7 bases from J, the gap between germline ends came to 8 bases.

The chain has TRBV11-2 and TRBJ1-1; D perhaps matches TRBD1 (6 bases). CDR3 length: 16 residues. Germline CDR1 reads SGHAT; CDR2 reads FQNNGV. Trimming pared 7 bases from V and 2 bases from J, leaving 20 bases between. CDR3 coding DNA: TGTGCCAGCACCTCCTACGCAGGGGACATAAACACTGAAGCTTTCTTT. It translates to CASTSYAGDINTEAFF.

This clone was seen only once. The V and J genes are TRBV4-3 and TRBJ2-7; 10 bases fit TRBD2. After removal of 3 bases from V and 1 base from J, the junction contained 6 bases not matched to a gene. The CDR3 covers 16 residues. Germline V gene sequence: CDR1 LGHNA, CDR2 YSLEER. CDR3 sequence (DNA): TGCGCCAGCAGCCAGGAACCTAGCGGGGGTTCCTACGAGCAGTACTTC. Translated, it gives CASSQEPSGGSYEQYF.

The J gene is TRBJ2-7, the V gene TRBV24-1; D is perhaps TRBD2 (5 bases). The CDR3 is 13 residues long. From germline, CDR1 is KGHDR and CDR2 SFDVKD. Trimming left V 4 bases short and J 9 bases short, with 15 bases between. The CDR3 here is CATSDSEPGSQYF. DNA for the CDR3: TGTGCCACCAGTGACTCTGAACCGGGGTCGCAGTACTTC.